A single sample gave rise to the 2 T cell receptor beta chains below, sequenced in a study of T-cell reconstitution after alpha-beta-depleted transplantation in children. Unique molecular identifiers were built into the TCRbeta library. From the PCR reads, TCRdb called clonotypes with MiXCR, one entry per CDR3 protein. The sample gives 200,000 to 250,000 distinct CDR3 sequences, 20% to 30% of which show up once; about 5% is in the top ten. The material sequenced was PBMCs, mostly from graft donor cells, taken 360 days after TCRalphabeta/CD19-depleted stem cell transplant. The receptors derive from a female patient younger than 10 who had a stem cell transplant for congenital amegakaryocytic thrombocytopenia, so the T cells may come from the graft donor.

The V call is TRBV29-1, the J call TRBJ2-5; TRBD2 agrees at 8 bases. Per the germline V gene, CDR1 is SQVTM and CDR2 is ANQGSEA. Trimming removed 4 bases from V and 4 bases from J; junction bases left unmatched: 5. The CDR3 totals 13 residues. CDR3 sequence (DNA): TGCAGCGTTGGAATCACTAGCGGAGAGACCCAGTACTTC. It specifies CSVGITSGETQYF.

CDR3 residues: CSASQGAIRGYTF. The CDR3 coding sequence is TGCAGTGCTTCACAGGGGGCGATTAGGGGCTACACCTTC. The chain has TRBV20-1 and TRBJ1-2; TRBD1 matches 9 bases. This CDR3 is built from 13 residues. CDR1 is DFQATT, CDR2 SNEGSKA, per germline (reference sequence). Trimming took 5 bases from V and 8 from J; bases not matched to a gene: 9.